A selection of T cell receptor beta chains follows, all from one sample in a study of cytomegalovirus exposure and HLA in healthy donors. The repertoire was sequenced with immunoSEQ multiplex PCR; TCRdb's copy has only in-frame clones and lacks some. The data show some 150,000 clones, approximately 78% seen once. Sequenced input: PBMCs. Source of these receptors: a woman in her 30s in good health and CMV-seropositive. CDR3s include the opening cysteine and the closing phenylalanine or tryptophan. D genes are given only for firm matches. A row's size may be missing; if present it is once, few, many or a size class.

CDR3	DNA	V	J	size	D
CASKQVHEQYF	TGTGCCAGCAAACAGGTCCACGAGCAGTACTTC	TRBV6-5	TRBJ2-7	NA	NA
CASSPWTGADTEAFF	TGTGCCAGCAGCCCTTGGACAGGGGCGGACACTGAAGCTTTCTTT	TRBV11-1	TRBJ1-1	few	TRBD1
CASNPGTASPGMFF	TGTGCCAGCAACCCCGGGACAGCCTCTCCGGGGATGTTTTTT	TRBV2	TRBJ1-4	NA	TRBD1
CASSYSSARADTQYF	TGTGCCAGCAGTTACAGCTCGGCCAGGGCAGATACGCAGTATTTT	TRBV6-6	TRBJ2-3	NA	NA
CASSQGRDRVNEQYF	TGCGCCAGCAGCCAGGGGCGGGACAGGGTAAACGAGCAGTACTTC	TRBV5-1	TRBJ2-7	once	TRBD1
CASSSSPLPSSYNEQFF	TGTGCCAGCAGCTCCTCCCCCCTCCCGAGCTCCTACAATGAGCAGTTCTTC	TRBV11-2	TRBJ2-1	NA	NA
CASSFGSVHYNEQFF	TGCGCCAGCAGCTTTGGTTCCGTACACTACAATGAGCAGTTCTTC	TRBV5-1	TRBJ2-1	NA	NA
CASSLRGTGYTF	TGTGCCAGCAGTTTACGGGGGACGGGCTACACCTTC	TRBV27	TRBJ1-2	NA	NA
CASSLDGRGSANYGYTF	TGTGCCAGCAGCTTAGACGGGCGGGGTTCGGCTAACTATGGCTACACCTTC	TRBV11-2	TRBJ1-2	NA	NA
CASSLFIDTASNEKLFF	TGTGCCAGCAGCTTGTTTATCGATACTGCTTCTAATGAAAAACTGTTTTTT	TRBV5-6	TRBJ1-4	NA	NA
CASSPTSGGAFDQFF	TGTGCCAGCAGTCCAACTAGCGGGGGGGCCTTTGATCAGTTCTTC	TRBV2	TRBJ2-1	NA	TRBD2
CASSVGGNSPLHF	TGTGCCAGCAGCGTGGGGGGGAATTCACCCCTCCACTTT	TRBV9	TRBJ1-6	few	NA
CASSLAGGDYGYTF	TGTGCCAGCAGCCTGGCCGGGGGAGACTATGGCTACACCTTC	TRBV5-4	TRBJ1-2	NA	NA
CASSYQGRNTEAFF	TGTGCCAGCAGTTATCAGGGAAGGAACACTGAAGCTTTCTTT	TRBV6-6	TRBJ1-1	NA	NA
CASSTLGSHTGELFF	TGTGCCAGCAGCACCCTAGGGAGTCACACCGGGGAGCTGTTTTTT	TRBV9	TRBJ2-2	NA	NA
CASSLGVQGSSTDTQYF	TGTGCCAGCAGCTTGGGTGTTCAGGGTTCTAGCACAGATACGCAGTATTTT	TRBV5-4	TRBJ2-3	NA	NA
CAPGRAGVDTQYF	TGTGCCCCGGGGAGGGCTGGGGTAGATACGCAGTATTTT	TRBV5-4	TRBJ2-3	NA	TRBD2
CASSLYRNTEAFF	TGTGCCAGCAGCTTATATAGGAACACTGAAGCTTTCTTT	TRBV7-3	TRBJ1-1	NA	NA
CASSYRGQGTDYGYTF	TGTGCCAGCAGTTACCGGGGACAGGGAACAGACTATGGCTACACCTTC	TRBV6-5	TRBJ1-2	NA	TRBD1
CASSLVDRKANVLTF	TGTGCCAGCAGCTTAGTGGACAGGAAGGCCAACGTCCTGACTTTC	TRBV7-9	TRBJ2-6	NA	TRBD1
CASSLEPLSYEQYF	TGCGCCAGCAGCTTGGAACCCCTTAGCTACGAGCAGTACTTC	TRBV5-1	TRBJ2-7	NA	NA
CASSLVGTGYNQPQHF	TGTGCCAGCAGCTTAGTAGGGACAGGATACAATCAGCCCCAGCATTTT	TRBV7-2	TRBJ1-5	NA	TRBD1
CASSSRPDQPQHF	TGTGCCAGCAGTTCCAGGCCTGATCAGCCCCAGCATTTT	TRBV27	TRBJ1-5	once	NA
CASSQDWRVGETQYF	TGTGCCAGCAGCCAAGATTGGCGGGTAGGAGAGACCCAGTACTTC	TRBV14	TRBJ2-5	NA	NA
CASSRDRGSGNTIYF	TGCGCCAGCAGCAGGGACAGGGGATCTGGAAACACCATATATTTT	TRBV5-1	TRBJ1-3	NA	TRBD1
CASGLFEGSKTVSNNEQFF	TGTGCTAGTGGTTTGTTTGAAGGGAGTAAGACTGTCAGCAACAATGAGCAGTTCTTC	TRBV12-5	TRBJ2-1	NA	NA
CASSLARLFSGELFF	TGTGCCAGCAGCTTAGCGCGACTCTTCTCCGGGGAGCTGTTTTTT	TRBV7-2	TRBJ2-2	NA	NA
CASSLGQPKQFF	TGTGCCAGCAGCTTAGGACAGCCCAAGCAGTTCTTC	TRBV7-2	TRBJ2-1	NA	NA
CASNIAGDNNEQFF	TGTGCCAGCAATATAGCGGGGGATAACAATGAGCAGTTCTTC	TRBV28	TRBJ2-1	NA	TRBD2
CASSGPGKAFF	TGCGCCAGCAGCGGTCCAGGGAAAGCTTTCTTT	TRBV5-1	TRBJ1-1	NA	NA
CATSRDRVRKQYF	TGTGCCACCAGCAGAGATCGGGTTCGCAAGCAGTACTTC	TRBV15	TRBJ2-7	NA	NA
CASSLAEVYEQYF	TGCGCCAGCAGCTTGGCCGAGGTCTACGAGCAGTACTTC	TRBV5-1	TRBJ2-7	NA	NA
CASSRSGGETQYF	TGTGCCAGCAGCCGGAGCGGGGGAGAGACCCAGTACTTC	TRBV5-4	TRBJ2-5	NA	TRBD2
CASSLPGTGVYEQYF	TGTGCCAGCAGCTTACCTGGGACAGGCGTCTACGAGCAGTACTTC	TRBV5-4	TRBJ2-7	NA	TRBD1
CAISEAGDRVLGSYEQYF	TGTGCCATCAGTGAGGCCGGGGACAGGGTATTGGGCTCCTACGAGCAGTACTTC	TRBV10-3	TRBJ2-7	NA	TRBD1
CASSFPLLAGGTDTQYF	TGTGCCAGCAGTTTCCCCCTTCTAGCGGGGGGCACAGATACGCAGTATTTT	TRBV2	TRBJ2-3	NA	TRBD2
CASSLGGRGSGNTIYF	TGTGCCAGCAGCTTAGGGGGCAGGGGCTCTGGAAACACCATATATTTT	TRBV7-9	TRBJ1-3	few	NA
CAWSKGGNQPQHF	TGTGCCTGGAGTAAGGGGGGCAATCAGCCCCAGCATTTT	TRBV30	TRBJ1-5	NA	NA
CASSPHGGRQPQHF	TGTGCCAGCAGCCCCCATGGGGGGAGGCAGCCCCAGCATTTT	TRBV5-5	TRBJ1-5	few	NA
CSSRWMSGGAYGYTF	TGTTCCAGCAGGTGGATGTCAGGGGGCGCGTATGGCTACACCTTC	TRBV7-9	TRBJ1-2	NA	TRBD1
CASSQEVGDYEQYF	TGTGCCAGCAGCCAAGAAGTCGGAGACTACGAGCAGTACTTC	TRBV14	TRBJ2-7	NA	NA
CASRRAEGSYNSPLHF	TGCGCCAGCAGAAGGGCGGAGGGCTCCTATAATTCACCCCTCCACTTT	TRBV4-3	TRBJ1-6	few	NA
CASSKGTGGYHYGYTF	TGTGCCAGCAGTAAAGGGACAGGGGGCTACCACTATGGCTACACCTTC	TRBV27	TRBJ1-2	NA	TRBD1
CASSPRTQTYEQYF	TGTGCCAGCAGCCCGCGGACACAAACCTACGAGCAGTACTTC	TRBV9	TRBJ2-7	NA	NA
CASSPDRGYQGPQETQYF	TGTGCCAGCAGCCCGGACAGGGGATATCAAGGGCCCCAAGAGACCCAGTACTTC	TRBV27	TRBJ2-5	NA	TRBD1
CASSVGQGAYEQYF	TGTGCCAGCAGCGTAGGACAGGGGGCCTACGAGCAGTACTTC	TRBV9	TRBJ2-7	NA	TRBD1
CASSTAGGQFADTQYF	TGTGCCAGTAGTACCGCGGGGGGGCAGTTTGCAGATACGCAGTATTTT	TRBV19	TRBJ2-3	NA	TRBD2
CASSWARGGETGELFF	TGCGCCAGCAGCTGGGCGCGGGGCGGGGAGACCGGGGAGCTGTTTTTT	TRBV5-1	TRBJ2-2	NA	NA
CASKGRVKNIQYF	TGTGCCAGCAAGGGGCGCGTCAAAAACATTCAGTACTTC	TRBV7-8	TRBJ2-4	NA	NA
CASSPSGGWPQHF	TGCGCCAGCAGTCCCTCCGGGGGATGGCCCCAGCATTTT	TRBV23-1	TRBJ1-5	once	NA
CASSQVGNYEQYF	TGCGCCAGCAGCCAAGTCGGGAACTACGAGCAGTACTTC	TRBV4-1	TRBJ2-7	once	NA
CASSLSPGTDTQYF	TGTGCCAGCAGCTTAAGTCCAGGCACAGATACGCAGTATTTT	TRBV7-6	TRBJ2-3	NA	NA
CAIRENRGGTEAFF	TGTGCCATCAGGGAGAACAGGGGAGGCACTGAAGCTTTCTTT	TRBV10-3	TRBJ1-1	NA	TRBD1